This T cell receptor beta chain was documented in a study of control samples from healthy donors and cancer patients. Sequencing used immunoSEQ multiplex PCR; TCRdb keeps in-frame clones, though not all of them. The sample holds fewer than 85,000 clones, around 93% seen once. Trimming pared 0 bases from V and 3 bases from J, leaving 6 bases between. The CDR3 is made up of 13 amino acids. This rearrangement joins TRBV5-7 to TRBJ1-1; no definite D call. TRBV5-7 is an ORF, and what it does is uncertain. The sample was blood. This TCR was recovered from a woman aged 30 to 39 in good health. CDR3 DNA sequence: TGTGCCAGCAGCTTGGATGTAGACACTGAAGCTTTCTTT. Its protein product is CASSLDVDTEAFF.